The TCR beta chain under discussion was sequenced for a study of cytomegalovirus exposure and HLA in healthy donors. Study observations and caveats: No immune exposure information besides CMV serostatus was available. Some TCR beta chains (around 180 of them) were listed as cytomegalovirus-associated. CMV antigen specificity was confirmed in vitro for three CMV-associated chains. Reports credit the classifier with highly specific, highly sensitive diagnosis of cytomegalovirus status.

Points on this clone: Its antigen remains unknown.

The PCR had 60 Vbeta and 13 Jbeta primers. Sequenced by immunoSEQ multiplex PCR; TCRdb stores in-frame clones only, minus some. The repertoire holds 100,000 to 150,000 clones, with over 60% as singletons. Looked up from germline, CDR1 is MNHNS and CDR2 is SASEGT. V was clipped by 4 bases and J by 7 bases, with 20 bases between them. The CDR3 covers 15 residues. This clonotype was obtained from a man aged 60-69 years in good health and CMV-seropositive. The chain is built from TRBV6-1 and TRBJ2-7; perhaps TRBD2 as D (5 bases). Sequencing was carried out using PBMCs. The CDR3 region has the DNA TGTGCCAGCAGTGGCAAGGGAGCCCTAAGCAGTGAGCAGTACTTC. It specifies CASSGKGALSSEQYF.